Presented here are 20 T cell receptor beta chains from one specimen sequenced in a study of blood T cell repertoires in COVID-19. The repertoire was sequenced with immunoSEQ multiplex PCR; TCRdb's copy has only in-frame clones and lacks some. The sample has about 210,000 clones, more than 75% seen once. The sample was peripheral blood. All receptors come from an older woman with COVID-19, enrolled during active disease.

In DNA, the CDR3 is TGTGCCAGCAGCTTAACCGGGAGAGCTAGCACAGATACGCAGTATTTT. Amino acid sequence: CASSLTGRASTDTQYF. This chain uses TRBV7-9 with TRBJ2-3, with D perhaps matching TRBD2 (6 bases). This CDR3 region has 16 residues. Germline assignment: CDR1 SEHNR and CDR2 FQNEAQ (reference sequence). V was shortened by 2 bases and J by 0 bases, with 12 bases between the two germline ends.

The V and J genes are TRBV4-3 and TRBJ1-6, with 7 positions matching TRBD1. The CDR3 covers 16 residues. Germline values: CDR1 LGHNA, CDR2 YSLEER. The V segment lost 0 bases and the J segment 7 bases; nucleotides outside the gene matches: 6. CDR3 DNA: TGCGCCAGCAGCCAAGATCATTGGACAGGAAATTCACCCCTCCACTTT. It translates to CASSQDHWTGNSPLHF.

The chain joins TRBV29-1 to TRBJ1-1; 7 bases are shared with TRBD1. Unmatched junction bases numbered 11, after V lost 7 bases and J lost 6 bases. The CDR3 has 13 residues. Germline V gene lookup returns CDR1 SQVTM and CDR2 ANQGSEA. CDR3 region: CSARQGGNPEAFF. The CDR3, as DNA: TGCAGCGCGAGACAGGGCGGAAACCCTGAAGCTTTCTTT.

This clone was detected only once. The chain uses TRBV24-1 and TRBJ2-5, with 7 bases identical to TRBD2. The CDR3 covers 15 residues. Losses at the gene ends were 2 bases for V and 5 bases for J; bases not matched to a gene: 7. CDR1 KGHDR and CDR2 SFDVKD come from the germline V gene. CDR3 DNA sequence: TGTGCCACCAGTGATTCTCGGGGAGGGAGCGAGACCCAGTACTTC. This sequence encodes CATSDSRGGSETQYF.

The rearrangement uses TRBV6-6 and TRBJ2-7; weak D call: TRBD1 (5 bases). Germline V lookup: CDR1 MNHNY, CDR2 SVGAGI (reference sequence). The V gene lost 6 bases and the J gene lost 2 bases, with 8 bases spanning the gap. The CDR3 spans 12 residues. The CDR3 protein is CASRGPAYEQYF. In DNA form, the CDR3 reads TGTGCCAGCAGGGGGCCCGCCTACGAGCAGTACTTC.

This CDR3 reads CASSLEGALGAFF. Here the CDR3 DNA reads TGTGCCAGCAGTTTAGAGGGGGCGCTGGGGGCTTTCTTT. The chain joins TRBV28 to TRBJ1-1; TRBD1 agrees at 7 bases. V shed 2 bases, J shed 11 bases, and the junction held 8 bases outside the gene matches. From germline, CDR1 is MDHEN and CDR2 SYDVKM. The CDR3 has 13 residues.

The chain recombines TRBV6-5 with TRBJ2-5, with a tentative D call TRBD2 (5 bases). Trimming took off 0 bases at V and 5 bases at J, with 16 bases between the two ends. Germline V gene lookup returns CDR1 MNHEY and CDR2 SVGAGI. The length of the CDR3 is 16 residues. CDR3 loop: CASSYSRRAQVETQYF. CDR3 nucleotides: TGTGCCAGCAGTTACTCGAGGCGGGCCCAAGTGGAGACCCAGTACTTC.

The V call is TRBV4-3, the J call TRBJ2-1; D possibly corresponds to TRBD2 (6 bases). Germline lookup yields CDR1 LGHNA and CDR2 YSLEER. V shed 5 bases and J shed 9 bases, with 14 bases lying between them. This CDR3 is built from 13 residues. Here the CDR3 reads CASSYRLGVEQFF. CDR3 in DNA: TGCGCCAGCAGCTATAGACTAGGAGTTGAGCAGTTCTTC.

This clone is a singleton in its sample. The chain carries TRBV9 and TRBJ2-1; 7 positions agree with TRBD2. Germline V gene lookup returns CDR1 SGDLS and CDR2 YYNGEE. V dropped 0 bases and J dropped 1; count of bases not matched to a gene: 7. The CDR3 length is 17 residues. The CDR3: CASSVDGREGSYNEQFF. The CDR3 nucleotides are TGTGCCAGCAGCGTAGATGGGAGGGAAGGGTCCTACAATGAGCAGTTCTTC.

The chain recombines TRBV7-8 with TRBJ2-5; D gene unclear. There are 16 residues in the CDR3. The germline CDR1 and CDR2 sequences are SGHVS and FQNEAQ. V lost 2 bases and J 1 base, leaving 14 bases between the germline ends. CDR3 sequence: CASSLRASHSQETQYF. In nucleotides, the CDR3 is TGTGCCAGCAGCTTACGTGCAAGCCACTCCCAAGAGACCCAGTACTTC.

CDR3 DNA: TGCAGCGGGGCGACAGTGATGAACACTGAAGCTTTCTTT. The encoded protein is CSGATVMNTEAFF. The chain is built from TRBV29-1 and TRBJ1-1, with TRBD1 as a possible D gene (5 bases). Trimming took 7 bases from V and 0 from J, leaving 12 bases between them. Germline V gene sequence: CDR1 SQVTM, CDR2 ANQGSEA. This CDR3 contains 13 residues. Filled out from reference TRBV29-1 and TRBJ1-1, the complete variable domain reads SAVISQKPSRDICQRGTSLTIQCQVDSQVTMMFWYRQQPGQSLTLIATANQGSEATYESGFVIDKFPISRPNLTFSTLTVSNMSPEDSSIYLCSGATVMNTEAFFGQGTRLTVV.

The rearrangement uses TRBV7-9 and TRBJ2-4, with a tentative D call TRBD2 (6 bases). This CDR3 is 14 amino acids long. Trimming removed 0 bases at V and 7 bases at J, with 10 bases between. Per germline, CDR1 SEHNR and CDR2 FQNEAQ (reference sequence). CDR3 sequence reads: CASSLAGGTNIQYF. Here the CDR3 DNA reads TGTGCCAGCAGCTTAGCTGGGGGGACGAACATTCAGTACTTC.

This rearrangement joins TRBV10-3 to TRBJ2-5; 7 bases agree with TRBD2. The junction had 2 bases not matched to a gene; V was cut back by 0 bases and J by 4 bases. Germline-derived CDR1 and CDR2 are ENHRY and SYGVKD. The CDR3 spans 14 residues. CDR3 residues: CAISESREGETQYF. The DNA for the CDR3 is TGTGCCATCAGTGAGTCGAGGGAGGGAGAGACCCAGTACTTC.

CDR3 DNA sequence: TGTGCCAGCACCCCAGACAGGGACCACTCCTATGGCTACACCTTC. The encoded protein is CASTPDRDHSYGYTF. The chain joins TRBV6-6 to TRBJ1-2, with 7 bases matching TRBD1. The CDR3 covers 15 residues. Trimming removed 7 bases from V and 4 bases from J; junction bases left unmatched: 12. The V gene's germline CDR1 is MNHNY and CDR2 SVGAGI (reference sequence).

CDR3 protein: CASSLGLAGSDTQYF. CDR3 coding DNA: TGCGCCAGCAGCTTGGGACTAGCGGGGTCAGATACGCAGTATTTT. The chain employs TRBV5-1 and TRBJ2-3; the match to TRBD2 covers 11 bases. The CDR3 extends over 15 amino acids. Germline-derived CDR1 and CDR2 are SGHRS and YFSETQ. V was clipped by 0 bases and J by 4 bases; unmatched bases: 1.

This sequence joins TRBV27 and TRBJ2-2, with 8 bases lining up with TRBD1. The CDR3 has 17 residues. Trimming at V came to 3 bases and at J to 4 bases, leaving 10 bases not matched to a gene. CDR1 is MNHEY and CDR2 is SMNVEV in the germline V gene (reference sequence). The CDR3 sequence is CASSFQTGAWGTGELFF. The CDR3 DNA reads TGTGCCAGCAGTTTTCAGACAGGGGCGTGGGGCACCGGGGAGCTGTTTTTT.

The V and J genes are TRBV27 and TRBJ1-6, with 10 bases matching TRBD1. The germline gives CDR1 MNHEY, CDR2 SMNVEV (reference sequence). This CDR3 spans 16 amino acids. J gave up 7 bases and V 5 bases, and 8 bases lay outside the gene matches. Written as DNA, the CDR3 is TGTGCCAGCAGTGCCTTCCGGGACAGGGGAAATTCACCCCTCCACTTT. Residues: CASSAFRDRGNSPLHF.

In its sample, this clone was seen once. The V call is TRBV28, the J call TRBJ1-5; D is possibly TRBD1 (6 bases). V was shortened by 8 bases and J by 7 bases, with 33 bases between the two germline ends. This CDR3 is built from 19 residues. The germline gives CDR1 MDHEN, CDR2 SYDVKM. The CDR3 nucleotides are TGTGCCAGCCGCGCCAGGGCAGGGAGCCACAGGGTTTCGGGACAGCCCCAGCATTTT. Protein: CASRARAGSHRVSGQPQHF.

V usage is TRBV2 and J usage is TRBJ2-2; 8 bases map to TRBD1. CDR3 length: 13 residues. Germline values: CDR1 SNHLY, CDR2 FYNNEI. The V gene end was trimmed by 8 bases and the J gene end by 3 bases; junction bases not matched to a gene: 2. This CDR3 reads CASGQGYTGELFF. The CDR3 DNA is TGTGCCAGCGGACAGGGATACACCGGGGAGCTGTTTTTT.

This sequence joins TRBV10-3 and TRBJ2-7, with D possibly being TRBD2 (6 bases). The CDR3 runs to 15 residues. The germline V and J ends were trimmed by 8 bases and 2 bases, with 19 bases remaining between them. Germline-derived CDR1 and CDR2 are ENHRY and SYGVKD. Written as DNA, the CDR3 is TGTGCCATCCGCCGAGGGGCTAGCGAAGCCTACGAGCAGTACTTC. Its translation: CAIRRGASEAYEQYF.